This T cell receptor beta chain came from a study of cytomegalovirus exposure and HLA in healthy donors. On the study more broadly: Falling in the Caucasian-associated ancestry cluster were approximately 84% of around 370 genotyped donors.

Trimming took off 1 base at V and 0 bases at J, with 8 bases between the two ends. Germline V CDR1 and CDR2: LGHNA, YSLEER. The CDR3 loop spans 15 amino acids. Healthy individuals who donated bone marrow served as the donors. Regarding the study as a whole: In a later analysis, at a false discovery rate of 0.05, 15,000 to 20,000 TCR beta sequences matched HLA alleles. Investigators reported approximately 150 TCR beta chains as tied to cytomegalovirus.

The primer mix had 60 Vbeta and 13 Jbeta primers. TCRdb's copy holds only in-frame clones and misses some; the assay was immunoSEQ multiplex PCR. The sample has approximately 210,000 clones, under 85% seen once. In regard to this clone: Its matching antigen is unknown.

The chain combines TRBV4-3 with TRBJ2-3; D gene ambiguous. This TCR came from a woman in her forties or fifties in good health and CMV-seropositive. The material sequenced was PBMCs. The CDR3 region is CASSQVGLSTDTQYF. The DNA for the CDR3 is TGCGCCAGCAGCCAAGTGGGCTTAAGCACAGATACGCAGTATTTT.